The 23 T cell receptor beta chains reported below all come from one sample, sequenced in a study of T-cell reconstitution after alpha-beta-depleted transplantation in children. Molecular barcoding with unique molecular identifiers was used for the TCRbeta library. MiXCR was run by TCRdb on the PCR reads, yielding one entry per CDR3 protein. This table holds 360,000 or so distinct CDR3 sequences, roughly 20% found once. The specimen was PBMCs from the stem cell graft donor, collected from the stem cell graft. The receptors were sampled from a human donor who donated a stem cell graft to a child with acute myeloid leukemia.

The rearrangement joins TRBV20-1 to TRBJ2-3, with TRBD2 matching over 12 bases. V shed 5 bases, J shed 4 bases, and the junction held 16 bases outside the gene matches. The CDR3 spans 18 residues. Germline V gene lookup returns CDR1 DFQATT and CDR2 SNEGSKA (reference sequence). The CDR3: CSAQPTSGRLNGADTQYF. In nucleotides, the CDR3 is TGCAGTGCTCAACCGACTAGCGGGAGATTGAACGGGGCAGATACGCAGTATTTT.

The sample holds a few counts of this clonotype. V is TRBV7-4 and J is TRBJ2-1; D possibly corresponds to TRBD2 (5 bases). The germline V and J ends were trimmed by 4 bases and 5 bases, with 9 bases remaining between them. Germline V gene data show CDR1 as SGHVT and CDR2 as SQSDAQ. There are 13 residues in the CDR3. CDR3 protein: CASSYTRDNEQFF. CDR3 coding DNA: TGTGCCAGCAGCTATACTAGAGACAATGAGCAGTTCTTC.

CDR3 loop: CAIMGTGLTEAFF. In nucleotides, the CDR3 is TGTGCCATCATGGGGACAGGGCTCACTGAAGCTTTCTTT. J is TRBJ1-1 and V is TRBV10-3; 9 nucleotides line up with TRBD1. CDR1 is ENHRY and CDR2 is SYGVKD in the germline V gene. J was trimmed by 4 bases and V by 7 bases; bases with no gene match: 4. This CDR3 contains 13 residues.

V and J are TRBV4-2 and TRBJ1-6, with unresolved D. Germline V lookup: CDR1 LGHNA, CDR2 YNFKEQ. V was pared by 1 base and J by 8 bases, with 9 bases between. The CDR3 length is 14 residues. CDR3 sequence (DNA): TGTGCCAGCAGCCAAGTACTGGCCGATTCACCCCTCCACTTT. This encodes CASSQVLADSPLHF.

This clonotype was found a few times. This chain joins TRBV10-3 and TRBJ2-1, with 12 positions matching TRBD1. Per the germline V gene, CDR1 is ENHRY and CDR2 is SYGVKD. The CDR3 contains 15 residues. With 3 bases clipped from V and 7 bases from J, the junction kept 4 bases outside the gene matches. In DNA, the CDR3 is TGTGCCATCAGTGACGCGGGACAGGGGGCGAATGAGCAGTTCTTC. It translates to CAISDAGQGANEQFF.

This clonotype came up a few times. This chain uses TRBV28 with TRBJ2-3; 9 bases are shared with TRBD1. Germline V CDR1 and CDR2: MDHEN, SYDVKM. The CDR3 is made up of 18 amino acids. The J segment lost 2 bases and the V segment lost 4 bases, leaving 13 bases of the junction unmatched. The chain's CDR3 is CASSSFDWDRDLTDTQYF. CDR3 sequence (DNA): TGTGCCAGCAGTTCGTTCGACTGGGACAGGGACCTCACAGATACGCAGTATTTT.

This clonotype was seen a handful of times. The V call is TRBV12-3 or TRBV12-4, the J call TRBJ2-2; D is uncertain. The CDR3 is 11 amino acids. V lost 4 bases and J lost 6, with 3 bases in between. In DNA, the CDR3 is TGTGCCAGCAGTTCCTCCGGGGAGCTGTTTTTT. Protein sequence: CASSSSGELFF.

This clonotype was seen many times. The chain has TRBV25-1 and TRBJ2-1, with TRBD2 matching over 8 bases. CDR3 length: 14 residues. Trimming at V came to 4 bases and at J to 5 bases, leaving 4 bases not matched to a gene. CDR1 and CDR2 (germline): MGHDK, SYGVNS. CDR3 DNA: TGTGCCAGCAGTGTGGGTAGCGGGGACAATGAGCAGTTCTTC. Translating gives CASSVGSGDNEQFF.

This sequence joins TRBV4-3 and TRBJ2-3; 7 positions agree with TRBD2. With V trimmed by 0 bases and J by 4 bases, 10 bases remained unmatched. CDR3 size: 17 residues. Germline V lookup: CDR1 LGHNA, CDR2 YSLEER. CDR3: CASSQEAQRDFADTQYF. The CDR3, as DNA: TGCGCCAGCAGCCAAGAAGCGCAGCGGGACTTCGCAGATACGCAGTATTTT.

This clonotype turned up a few times. J is TRBJ1-3 and V is TRBV20-1; D is uncertain. The V end lost 8 bases, the J end lost 4 bases, and 12 bases lay between the germline ends. There are 12 residues in the CDR3. The germline V gene encodes CDR1 DFQATT and CDR2 SNEGSKA (reference sequence). The CDR3 DNA is TGCAGTACCACGGGAGTCGGAAACACCATATATTTT. Protein sequence: CSTTGVGNTIYF.

The V and J genes are TRBV12-3 or TRBV12-4 and TRBJ2-7; maybe TRBD2 (5 bases). CDR3 size: 15 residues. V lost 5 bases and J 7 bases, leaving 21 bases between the germline ends. CDR3 DNA: TGTGCCAGCAGTGATCTCGGGAACCTAAAACTTGAGCAGTACTTC. This codes for CASSDLGNLKLEQYF.

There are many counts of this clonotype. The rearrangement uses TRBV29-1 and TRBJ1-1; no clear D. The V gene lost 0 bases and the J gene lost 8 bases, with 10 bases spanning the gap. The germline V gene has CDR1 SQVTM and CDR2 ANQGSEA. The CDR3 extends over 12 amino acids. CDR3 protein: CSVEDLYMEAFF. The CDR3 DNA is TGCAGCGTTGAAGATCTCTACATGGAAGCTTTCTTT.

The V gene is TRBV9, the J gene TRBJ2-5; no definite D call. The CDR3 covers 13 residues. The V gene lost 0 bases and the J gene lost 2 bases, with 5 bases spanning the gap. CDR1 is SGDLS, CDR2 YYNGEE, per germline. The CDR3 nucleotides are TGTGCCAGCAGCGTAGACGGACAAGAGACCCAGTACTTC. This sequence encodes CASSVDGQETQYF. Full variable domain (missing parts from reference TRBV9 and TRBJ2-5): DSGVTQTPKHLITATGQRVTLRCSPRSGDLSVYWYQQSLDQGLQFLIQYYNGEERAKGNILERFSAQQFPDLHSELNLSSLELGDSALYFCASSVDGQETQYFGPGTRLLVL.

The V gene is TRBV11-3, the J gene TRBJ2-1; D gene unclear. The CDR3 sequence is 14 residues long. Per the germline V gene, CDR1 is SGHNT and CDR2 is YENEEA. Trimming removed 4 bases at V and 6 bases at J, with 13 bases between. CDR3 DNA sequence: TGTGCCAGCAGCTCCGGGTTGCTTATCAATGAGCAGTTCTTC. This sequence encodes CASSSGLLINEQFF.

In its sample, this clonotype was seen a few times. This chain connects TRBV20-1 to TRBJ2-5, with D tentatively TRBD2 (6 bases). This CDR3 comprises 12 residues. Germline lookup yields CDR1 DFQATT and CDR2 SNEGSKA (reference sequence). The DNA of the CDR3 is TGCAGCGGACGGGAGCTTCAAGAGACCCAGTACTTC. Translating gives CSGRELQETQYF.

This clonotype has a handful of counts. In DNA, the CDR3 is TGTGCCAGCAGTTCGGGACAGCGAGTAGCGGGACGCTCCTACGAGCAGTACTTC. As protein: CASSSGQRVAGRSYEQYF. The chain carries TRBV28 and TRBJ2-7; tentatively, D is TRBD2 (8 bases). Germline-derived CDR1 and CDR2 are MDHEN and SYDVKM. The CDR3 totals 18 residues. Trimming left V 4 bases short and J 0 bases short, with 22 bases between.

This sequence joins TRBV5-6 and TRBJ2-7; 14 bases align to TRBD2. Germline CDR1 and CDR2: SGHDT and YYEEEE. The CDR3 has 14 amino acids. The J segment lost 9 bases and the V segment lost 3 bases, leaving 5 bases of the junction unmatched. The CDR3 reads CASSWGLAGVAQYF. The CDR3 DNA is TGTGCCAGCAGCTGGGGACTAGCGGGAGTTGCGCAGTACTTC.

The V and J genes are TRBV27 and TRBJ2-7; perhaps TRBD2 as D (5 bases). Per germline, CDR1 MNHEY and CDR2 SMNVEV (reference sequence). V lost 4 bases and J 5 bases, leaving 18 bases between the germline ends. The CDR3 extends over 15 amino acids. CDR3 in amino acids: CASSSRIGVLDEQYF. Here the CDR3 DNA reads TGTGCCAGCAGTTCGCGTATCGGGGTGCTGGACGAGCAGTACTTC.

The chain combines TRBV29-1 with TRBJ2-1; 13 nucleotides align to TRBD2. The CDR3 is 15 amino acids. Germline trimming cut 3 bases from V and 5 bases from J; bases unmatched to any gene: 4. CDR1 and CDR2 (germline): SQVTM, ANQGSEA. The chain's CDR3 is CSVDLGTSGDNEQFF. The CDR3 nucleotides are TGCAGCGTTGACCTCGGGACTAGCGGGGACAATGAGCAGTTCTTC.

This clonotype was seen ten or more times. CDR3 residues: CASSYSGANTEAFF. CDR3 coding DNA: TGTGCCAGCAGCTATAGTGGGGCGAACACTGAAGCTTTCTTT. This chain connects TRBV6-5 to TRBJ1-1, with a possible D match to TRBD1 (5 bases). Per germline, CDR1 MNHEY and CDR2 SVGAGI. The germline V and J ends were trimmed by 6 bases and 1 base, with 12 bases remaining between them. The CDR3 covers 14 residues.

The chain employs TRBV9 and TRBJ2-7; a weak D match, TRBD1 (6 bases). This CDR3 is 13 amino acids long. Germline-derived CDR1 and CDR2 are SGDLS and YYNGEE. V was cut by 0 bases and J by 12 bases, with 16 bases left in between. As DNA, the CDR3 is TGTGCCAGCAGCGTAGTGACAGGCGGTCCCCTGTACTTC. It is translated as CASSVVTGGPLYF.

The J gene is TRBJ2-7, the V gene TRBV29-1, with 9 positions matching TRBD1. Germline V gene sequence: CDR1 SQVTM, CDR2 ANQGSEA. Trimming took 6 bases from V and 5 from J; bases not matched to a gene: 5. This CDR3 contains 12 residues. The chain's CDR3 is CSVGQGAHEQYF. CDR3 coding DNA: TGCAGCGTGGGACAGGGTGCCCACGAGCAGTACTTC.

The V call is TRBV4-1, the J call TRBJ2-7, with D tentatively TRBD1 (5 bases). Germline V gene data show CDR1 as MGHRA and CDR2 as YSYEKL. V lost 4 bases to trimming and J lost 2 bases, with 9 bases between them. This CDR3 region has 13 residues. The CDR3 DNA reads TGCGCCAGCAGCCTACAGGACGCCTACGAGCAGTACTTC. Amino acid sequence: CASSLQDAYEQYF.